This entry lists 10 T cell receptor beta chains sequenced from one sample in a study of cytomegalovirus exposure and HLA in healthy donors. Primers: 60 Vbeta forward and 13 Jbeta reverse. The table came from immunoSEQ multiplex PCR; TCRdb's copy has only in-frame clones and leaves some out. The sample holds about 170,000 clones, roughly 80% seen once. Sequences were obtained from PBMCs. Receptors were obtained from a male donor in good health and CMV-seronegative.

V gene TRBV5-1 combines with J gene TRBJ1-6; 7 positions agree with TRBD1. The CDR3 totals 14 residues. CDR1 is SGHRS and CDR2 is YFSETQ in the germline V gene. J was trimmed by 7 bases and V by 4 bases; bases with no gene match: 5. CDR3 amino acids: CASSHGTENSPLHF. The DNA of the CDR3 is TGCGCCAGCAGCCATGGGACAGAGAATTCACCCCTCCACTTT.

This sequence joins TRBV11-2 and TRBJ2-1, with TRBD1 matching over 10 bases. Germline V CDR1 and CDR2: SGHAT, FQNNGV. V was clipped by 4 bases and J by 4 bases; unmatched bases: 1. CDR3 length equals 14 residues. CDR3 DNA: TGTGCCAGCAGCTCGGGACAGGGGTACAATGAGCAGTTCTTC. This sequence encodes CASSSGQGYNEQFF.

The chain carries TRBV15 and TRBJ1-3; 7 bases are a match to TRBD1. With V trimmed by 3 bases and J by 3 bases, 5 bases remained unmatched. This CDR3 region has 15 residues. Per germline, CDR1 LNHNV and CDR2 YYDKDF (reference sequence). The CDR3 nucleotides read TGTGCCACCAGCAGGGGACAGCCGGGTGGAAACACCATATATTTT. This translates into CATSRGQPGGNTIYF.

This clone has only one observation. This same CDR3 is encoded by further DNA sequences in the sample. The chain has TRBV27 and TRBJ1-2; 8 bases align to TRBD1. CDR3 length: 14 amino acids. The V segment lost 6 bases and the J segment 6 bases; nucleotides outside the gene matches: 9. Germline loops: CDR1 MNHEY, CDR2 SMNVEV (reference sequence). CDR3 region: CASSSGTGIHGYTF. For the CDR3, the DNA is TGTGCCAGCAGCTCTGGGACAGGAATCCATGGCTACACCTTC.

V gene TRBV5-1 combines with J gene TRBJ1-1; D remains unclear. Germline CDR1 reads SGHRS; CDR2 reads YFSETQ. There are 18 residues in the CDR3. Trimming stripped 1 base from V and 4 bases from J, with 23 bases between. The CDR3 loop is CASSLSMIPARSGTEAFF. The CDR3 DNA reads TGCGCCAGCAGCTTGTCAATGATTCCCGCCCGGTCCGGCACTGAAGCTTTCTTT.

The V gene is TRBV10-2, the J gene TRBJ2-7; D might be TRBD1 (6 bases). The V end was cut by 4 bases, the J end by 3 bases, with 16 bases between. There are 15 residues in the CDR3. From germline, CDR1 is WSHSY and CDR2 SAAADI. DNA of the CDR3: TGCGCCAGCAGTGTGTGGACAGCCCTCGACTACGAGCAGTACTTC. Translated, it gives CASSVWTALDYEQYF.

This sequence joins TRBV7-9 and TRBJ2-3, with D maybe TRBD2 (6 bases). CDR3 length: 15 amino acids. V was trimmed by 2 bases and J by 1 base, leaving 10 bases between them. CDR1 SEHNR and CDR2 FQNEAQ come from the germline V gene (reference sequence). The CDR3 nucleotides read TGTGCCAGCAGCTTACGGGGACTTGGCACAGATACGCAGTATTTT. Translation gives CASSLRGLGTDTQYF.

V usage is TRBV6-4 and J usage is TRBJ2-1; 12 bases map to TRBD2. This CDR3 comprises 16 residues. With V trimmed by 5 bases and J by 7 bases, 9 bases remained unmatched. The V gene's germline CDR1 is MRHNA and CDR2 SNTAGT. CDR3 sequence reads: CASSHLAGGRQNEQFF. The CDR3 nucleotides read TGTGCCAGCAGTCATCTAGCGGGGGGGCGTCAGAATGAGCAGTTCTTC.

This clone has just one count. The J gene is TRBJ2-7, the V gene TRBV7-6; D possibly corresponds to TRBD1 (5 bases). The CDR3 consists of 14 residues. Germline V gives CDR1 SGHVS, CDR2 FNYEAQ. V lost 1 base to trimming and J lost 2 bases, with 9 bases between them. The CDR3 DNA follows: TGTGCCAGCAGCTTAGAGATAGGGGCCTACGAGCAGTACTTC. Amino acid sequence: CASSLEIGAYEQYF.

The chain uses TRBV5-4 and TRBJ1-6, with D perhaps TRBD1 (5 bases). CDR3 length equals 16 residues. Trimming took 0 bases from V and 7 from J, leaving 14 bases between them. Per germline, CDR1 SGHNT and CDR2 YYREEE (reference sequence). The chain's CDR3 is CASSLVRSRGNSPLHF. In DNA, the CDR3 is TGTGCCAGCAGCTTGGTCCGGAGTAGGGGCAATTCACCCCTCCACTTT.